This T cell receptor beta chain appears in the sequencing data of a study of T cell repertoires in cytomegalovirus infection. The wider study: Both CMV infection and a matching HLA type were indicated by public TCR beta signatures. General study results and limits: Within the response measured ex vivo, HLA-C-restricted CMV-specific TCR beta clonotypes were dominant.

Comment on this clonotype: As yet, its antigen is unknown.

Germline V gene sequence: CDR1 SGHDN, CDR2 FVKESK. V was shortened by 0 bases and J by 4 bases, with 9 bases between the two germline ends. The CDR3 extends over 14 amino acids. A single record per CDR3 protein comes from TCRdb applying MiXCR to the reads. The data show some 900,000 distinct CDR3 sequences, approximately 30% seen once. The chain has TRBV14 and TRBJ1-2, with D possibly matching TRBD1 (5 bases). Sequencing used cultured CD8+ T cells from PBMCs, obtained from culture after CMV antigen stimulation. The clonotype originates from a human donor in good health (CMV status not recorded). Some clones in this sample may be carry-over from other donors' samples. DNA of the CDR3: TGTGCCAGCAGCCAAGAGCAGGGATTCTATGGCTACACCTTC. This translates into CASSQEQGFYGYTF.